This T cell receptor beta chain was profiled in a study of T cell repertoires in cytomegalovirus infection. Study-wide background: Both a matching HLA type and CMV infection were indicated by public TCR beta signatures. The study, taken as a whole, reports: CMV-specific TCR beta clonotypes restricted by HLA-C were the ones dominating the ex vivo response. CMV carriers with the relevant HLA were identified by cumulative public TCR beta family frequency.

TCRdb reprocessed the reads via MiXCR and lists one record per CDR3 protein. The data contain some 920,000 distinct CDR3 sequences, approximately 31% of them seen just once; the ten biggest clones take up around an eighth. This clonotype has a handful of counts. Its antigen is unknown. Germline CDR1 SEHNR, CDR2 FQNEAQ (reference sequence). Unmatched junction bases numbered 8, after V lost 5 bases and J lost 1 base. The length of the CDR3 is 16 residues. Source: cultured CD8+ T cells from PBMCs, taken from culture after CMV antigen stimulation. The chain is built from TRBV7-9 and TRBJ1-2; 9 bases line up with TRBD1. The origin of this receptor is a human donor in good health (CMV status not recorded). Some clones in this sample may be carry-over from other donors' samples. The CDR3 sequence: CASSETWTGDNYGYTF. CDR3 DNA sequence: TGTGCCAGCAGCGAGACCTGGACAGGGGATAACTATGGCTACACCTTC.